The 19 T cell receptor beta chains listed next were all sequenced from one sample in a study of blood T cells in healthy people across ages. Then a second PCR, running roughly 7 to 11 cycles, was carried out with a sample-barcoded 5' primer and a J-beta primer mix. TCRdb itself ran the 5' RACE reads through MiXCR, one entry per CDR3 protein. The sample records around 1.5 million distinct CDR3 sequences, around two fifths being singletons. The sample was blood. Source of these receptors: a woman younger than 30 in good health.

This sequence joins TRBV6-6 and TRBJ2-3; 7 bases are shared with TRBD1. This CDR3 is built from 17 residues. Germline V gene sequence: CDR1 MNHNY, CDR2 SVGAGI (reference sequence). V lost 10 bases, J lost 2 bases, and 18 bases stayed unmatched. The CDR3 loop reads CAISPKGTAESTDTQYF. DNA of the CDR3: TGTGCCATTTCCCCAAAGGGGACAGCTGAATCCACAGATACGCAGTATTTT.

This clonotype was seen more than once but under ten times. V usage is TRBV9 and J usage is TRBJ2-7, with D uncertain. This CDR3 spans 13 amino acids. Trimming cost V 3 bases and J 6 bases, with 13 bases left between them. In germline, CDR1 is SGDLS, CDR2 YYNGEE. The CDR3 sequence is CASSEAPLGEQYF. The CDR3 bases are TGTGCCAGCAGCGAGGCCCCACTTGGCGAGCAGTACTTC.

This chain joins TRBV5-1 and TRBJ2-5; D is perhaps TRBD2 (7 bases). CDR1 and CDR2 (germline): SGHRS, YFSETQ. V was trimmed by 4 bases and J by 4 bases, leaving 14 bases between them. The CDR3 length is 14 residues. This chain's CDR3 is CASSTGGAGETQYF. CDR3 nucleotide sequence: TGCGCCAGCAGCACTGGGGGGGCAGGAGAGACCCAGTACTTC.

For the CDR3, the DNA is TGCAGCGGGGGACAGGGGGCGCGGATAGGTGTGAATGAGCAGTACTTC. Its protein is CSGGQGARIGVNEQYF. The rearrangement links TRBV29-1 to TRBJ2-1; 12 bases map to TRBD1. The J call could be wrong; TRBJ2-7 is a better fit for the DNA end. Per the germline V gene, CDR1 is SQVTM and CDR2 is ANQGSEA. The CDR3 sequence is 16 residues long.

V usage is TRBV7-9 and J usage is TRBJ2-7; D ambiguous. The CDR3 sequence is 15 residues long. The germline V gene encodes CDR1 SEHNR and CDR2 FQNEAQ (reference sequence). The V end was cut by 4 bases, the J end by 3 bases, with 16 bases between. The CDR3 DNA reads TGTGCCAGCAGCTACCTAAACGGTCGTGACTACGAGCAGTACTTC. This sequence encodes CASSYLNGRDYEQYF.

Note on this clonotype: A clone one base away is much larger, so this may be a read error. This chain links TRBV10-2 with TRBJ2-5; 10 nucleotides align to TRBD1. CDR3 length: 14 amino acids. The germline CDR1 and CDR2 sequences are WSHSY and SAAADI. V shed 2 bases and J 11 bases; nucleotides not matched to a gene: 8. The CDR3 here is CASSEVGQGPGQYF. The CDR3 nucleotides are TGCGCCAGCAGTGAGGTGGGACAGGGGCCAGGGCAGTACTTC.

The chain is built from TRBV4-1 and TRBJ1-2; tentative D call: TRBD1 (6 bases). This CDR3 spans 17 amino acids. In germline, CDR1 is MGHRA, CDR2 YSYEKL. Trimming left V 4 bases short and J 1 base short, with 19 bases between. The chain's CDR3 is CASSLPRGGEDNYGYTF. The CDR3, as DNA: TGCGCCAGCAGCCTCCCACGCGGGGGCGAGGATAACTATGGCTACACCTTC.

This chain connects TRBV7-3 to TRBJ2-1; D unresolved. This CDR3 contains 15 residues. Germline V lookup: CDR1 SGHTA, CDR2 FQGTGA. With 0 bases removed from V and 7 bases from J, the gap between germline ends came to 13 bases. Written as DNA, the CDR3 is TGTGCCAGCAGCTTAACGTGGGGTAGGGAAAATGAGCAGTTCTTC. Translated, it gives CASSLTWGRENEQFF.

The chain carries TRBV7-6 and TRBJ2-5; D perhaps matches TRBD1 (5 bases). The ends were cut back, 5 bases at V and 4 bases at J, with 14 bases in the middle. CDR3 size: 14 residues. CDR1 and CDR2 (germline): SGHVS, FNYEAQ. As DNA, the CDR3 is TGTGCCAGCAGCCCGGTGGGGCCCGCAGAGACCCAGTACTTC. Its translation: CASSPVGPAETQYF.

This chain links TRBV6-6 with TRBJ2-6, with 8 bases aligning to TRBD1. Germline lookup yields CDR1 MNHNY and CDR2 SVGAGI (reference sequence). V shed 4 bases and J 0 bases; nucleotides not matched to a gene: 5. The CDR3 contains 17 residues. CDR3 DNA: TGTGCCAGCAGTTTCGGGACAGGACGCTCTGGGGCCAACGTCCTGACTTTC. Translated, it gives CASSFGTGRSGANVLTF.

This chain joins TRBV20-1 and TRBJ2-7; 9 positions match TRBD1. The germline CDR1 and CDR2 sequences are DFQATT and SNEGSKA (reference sequence). Trimming cost V 5 bases and J 5 bases; bases outside gene matches: 7. There are 13 residues in the CDR3. Here the CDR3 DNA reads TGCAGTGCTCGGGGACAGGGCCCCCACGAGCAGTACTTC. It is translated as CSARGQGPHEQYF.

The chain has TRBV12-3 or TRBV12-4 and TRBJ2-1; TRBD1 agrees at 8 bases. Trimming removed 7 bases from V and 10 bases from J; junction bases left unmatched: 6. The CDR3 covers 12 residues. For the CDR3, the DNA is TGTGCCAGCACCCAGGGGGCCGAAGAGCAGTTCTTC. This sequence encodes CASTQGAEEQFF.

V and J are TRBV15 and TRBJ2-1, with TRBD1 matching 8 bases. The DNA matches TRBJ2-7 better at its end, which makes the J call doubtful. CDR1 and CDR2 (germline): LNHNV, YYDKDF (reference sequence). The CDR3 is made up of 15 amino acids. CDR3 in amino acids: CATSLGQGSYNEQYF. As DNA, the CDR3 is TGTGCCACCAGCCTAGGACAGGGTTCCTACAATGAGCAGTACTTC.

This clonotype has a handful of counts. This chain uses TRBV2 with TRBJ2-1; 9 bases agree with TRBD1. Germline CDR1 and CDR2: SNHLY and FYNNEI. Trimming cost V 2 bases and J 3 bases; bases outside gene matches: 5. CDR3 length: 16 residues. The CDR3 reads CASSELKGQGYNEQFF. In nucleotides, the CDR3 is TGTGCCAGCAGTGAACTAAAGGGACAGGGCTACAATGAGCAGTTCTTC. The full variable domain, in which reference TRBV2 and TRBJ2-1 provide the parts outside the CDR3, is EPEVTQTPSHQVTQMGQEVILRCVPISNHLYFYWYRQILGQKVEFLVSFYNNEISEKSEIFDDQFSVERPDGSNFTLKIRSTKLEDSAMYFCASSELKGQGYNEQFFGPGTRLTVL.

This clonotype has only a few counts. The chain carries TRBV4-2 and TRBJ2-4; 10 bases line up with TRBD2. With 0 bases clipped from V and 0 bases from J, the junction kept 14 bases outside the gene matches. Germline CDR1 LGHNA, CDR2 YNFKEQ. The CDR3 sequence is 21 residues long. The CDR3 coding sequence is TGTGCCAGCAGCCAAGATCGGGTTAGACTAGCGGGTACCCTAGCCAAAAACATTCAGTACTTC. Its translation is CASSQDRVRLAGTLAKNIQYF.

The chain is built from TRBV24-1 and TRBJ2-4; perhaps TRBD1 as D (6 bases). This CDR3 is 13 amino acids long. The V end was cut by 7 bases, the J end by 7 bases, with 13 bases between. Germline CDR1 is KGHDR and CDR2 is SFDVKD. The CDR3 sequence: CATRMTGSNIQYF. The CDR3 DNA is TGTGCCACCAGGATGACAGGATCGAACATTCAGTACTTC.

The chain links TRBV12-5 to TRBJ2-2; no definite D call. The CDR3 is 12 residues long. Germline-derived CDR1 and CDR2 are LGHNT and FRNRAP. V was trimmed by 8 bases and J by 3 bases, leaving 7 bases between them. Written as DNA, the CDR3 is TGTGCTAGTTGGGCAGACACCGGGGAGCTGTTTTTT. Encoded protein: CASWADTGELFF. Supplemented by reference TRBV12-5 and TRBJ2-2, the full variable domain reads DARVTQTPRHKVTEMGQEVTMRCQPILGHNTVFWYRQTMMQGLELLAYFRNRAPLDDSGMPKDRFSAEMPDATLATLKIQPSEPRDSAVYFCASWADTGELFFGEGSRLTVL.

The chain combines TRBV13 with TRBJ2-5; the match to TRBD2 covers 14 bases. The closer fit of TRBJ2-1 to the DNA end suggests the J call may be wrong. Germline V CDR1 and CDR2: PRHDT, FYEKMQ (reference sequence). The CDR3 sequence is 17 residues long. The CDR3, as DNA: TGTGCCAGCAGCCCGGGACTAGCGGGGGAATACCAAGAGACCCAGTTCTTC. The encoded protein is CASSPGLAGEYQETQFF.

The gene calls are TRBV6-2 or TRBV6-3 and TRBJ2-7; the D is unclear. The ends were cut back, 6 bases at V and 7 bases at J, with 19 bases in the middle. CDR1 is MNHEY, CDR2 SVGEGT, per germline. The CDR3 loop spans 14 amino acids. CDR3: CASSPSGRRGEQYF. The CDR3 nucleotides are TGTGCCAGCAGCCCCTCGGGCAGACGTGGGGAGCAGTACTTC.